The 26 T cell receptor beta chains below were found in one sample sequenced in a study of blood T cell repertoires in COVID-19. Sequencing was performed with immunoSEQ multiplex PCR; in TCRdb, only in-frame clones are kept and a portion is missing. The sample has about 210,000 clones; around 80% are singletons. Material for sequencing was peripheral blood. The receptors stem from a woman between 45 and 60 years old with acute or convalescent COVID-19.

This clone is a singleton in its sample. The chain has TRBV6-5 and TRBJ2-1, with 11 bases aligning to TRBD2. With 5 bases clipped from V and 9 bases from J, the junction kept 9 bases outside the gene matches. Germline V lookup: CDR1 MNHEY, CDR2 SVGAGI. The CDR3 loop spans 15 amino acids. CDR3 nucleotide sequence: TGTGCCAGCAGTCCCTTAGCGGGAGGGAGAGGTGAGCAGTTCTTC. Residues: CASSPLAGGRGEQFF.

V is TRBV5-4 and J is TRBJ1-1; no clear D gene. The V and J ends lost 2 bases and 1 base respectively, with 3 bases between them. The CDR3 loop spans 12 amino acids. In germline, CDR1 is SGHNT, CDR2 YYREEE (reference sequence). CDR3 nucleotides: TGTGCCAGCAGCTTAGCGAACACTGAAGCTTTCTTT. The encoded protein is CASSLANTEAFF.

The table lists this clone with a few counts. DNA of the CDR3: TGTGCCAGCAGCTTCCCTTTGACAGGGGAGGCCCGGCTCTACGAGCAGTACTTC. Protein: CASSFPLTGEARLYEQYF. The J gene is TRBJ2-7, the V gene TRBV7-9, with 8 bases identical to TRBD1. Germline assignment: CDR1 SEHNR and CDR2 FQNEAQ (reference sequence). The V and J ends lost 3 bases and 3 bases, in that order; junction bases with no gene match: 16. The CDR3 runs 18 residues.

The CDR3 DNA reads TGTGCCAGCAGTTTCGGTATAGCCGGGGAGCTGTTTTTT. Protein product: CASSFGIAGELFF. The V and J genes are TRBV27 and TRBJ2-2; D unclear. Germline V gene sequence: CDR1 MNHEY, CDR2 SMNVEV (reference sequence). V lost 3 bases, J lost 6 bases, and 8 bases lay in between. The CDR3 is 13 amino acids.

This clone was seen a handful of times. The rearrangement uses TRBV11-1 and TRBJ2-5, with TRBD2 as a possible D gene (5 bases). Germline V lookup: CDR1 SGHAT, CDR2 FQDESV (reference sequence). V was cut by 5 bases and J by 1 base, with 11 bases left in between. This CDR3 contains 14 residues. CDR3 residues: CASSPGLTQETQYF. In DNA, the CDR3 is TGTGCCAGCAGCCCAGGACTCACCCAAGAGACCCAGTACTTC.

The rearrangement links TRBV5-1 to TRBJ1-1; maybe TRBD1 (6 bases). Trimming removed 6 bases at V and 2 bases at J, with 14 bases between. Germline CDR1 is SGHRS and CDR2 is YFSETQ. This CDR3 spans 14 amino acids. The DNA for the CDR3 is TGCGCCAGCAACCGACCGGACAGCAACACTGAAGCTTTCTTT. Residues: CASNRPDSNTEAFF.

V usage is TRBV5-1 and J usage is TRBJ1-1; D call uncertain. CDR1 is SGHRS, CDR2 YFSETQ, per germline. The CDR3 runs 13 residues. Trimming removed 0 bases at V and 5 bases at J, with 8 bases between. The DNA for the CDR3 is TGCGCCAGCAGCTTGGTGGCGGAGACTGAAGCTTTCTTT. Encoded protein: CASSLVAETEAFF.

The genes are TRBV2 and TRBJ2-7; TRBD1 aligns across 9 bases. Germline loops: CDR1 SNHLY, CDR2 FYNNEI. The CDR3 has 14 residues. The junction had 8 bases not matched to a gene; V was cut back by 5 bases and J by 6 bases. CDR3 sequence (DNA): TGTGCCAGCAGTACCGGGACAGGGTTATTCGAGCAGTACTTC. Translated, it gives CASSTGTGLFEQYF. Full variable domain (remainder filled in from reference TRBV2 and TRBJ2-7): EPEVTQTPSHQVTQMGQEVILRCVPISNHLYFYWYRQILGQKVEFLVSFYNNEISEKSEIFDDQFSVERPDGSNFTLKIRSTKLEDSAMYFCASSTGTGLFEQYFGPGTRLTVT.

V gene TRBV6-5 combines with J gene TRBJ2-5; tentatively, D is TRBD2 (6 bases). Germline loops: CDR1 MNHEY, CDR2 SVGAGI. V gave up 2 bases and J gave up 1 base, with 8 bases separating them. The CDR3 has 14 residues. The CDR3 loop reads CASSYGGIQETQYF. CDR3 nucleotide sequence: TGTGCCAGCAGTTACGGGGGGATCCAAGAGACCCAGTACTTC.

This chain uses TRBV19 with TRBJ2-3, with TRBD2 identical over 8 bases. CDR1 is LNHDA and CDR2 is SQIVND in the germline V gene (reference sequence). J was trimmed by 2 bases and V by 7 bases; bases with no gene match: 8. CDR3 length equals 15 residues. The CDR3 is CASTPAGGLTDTQYF. Written as DNA, the CDR3 is TGTGCCAGTACCCCCGCGGGGGGACTCACAGATACGCAGTATTTT.

This chain uses TRBV28 with TRBJ2-7; tentatively, D is TRBD1 (6 bases). V shed 6 bases and J shed 2 bases, with 14 bases lying between them. The germline gives CDR1 MDHEN, CDR2 SYDVKM. This CDR3 spans 14 amino acids. CDR3 sequence reads: CASSYRVGAYEQYF. CDR3 DNA sequence: TGTGCCAGCAGCTACAGGGTAGGGGCCTACGAGCAGTACTTC.

This chain links TRBV9 with TRBJ2-1, with D maybe TRBD2 (5 bases). Germline CDR1 SGDLS, CDR2 YYNGEE. V lost 4 bases and J 4 bases, leaving 18 bases between the germline ends. The CDR3 is made up of 16 amino acids. CDR3 sequence reads: CASSPPVPGKYNEQFF. The CDR3 DNA follows: TGTGCCAGCAGCCCCCCTGTCCCGGGAAAATACAATGAGCAGTTCTTC.

This clone was observed a few times. The chain carries TRBV5-1 and TRBJ2-7; 8 bases are a match to TRBD2. The CDR3 loop spans 14 amino acids. Germline CDR1 is SGHRS and CDR2 is YFSETQ. The J segment lost 6 bases and the V segment lost 0 bases, leaving 5 bases of the junction unmatched. The CDR3 reads CASSLVAGGFEQYF. The CDR3 DNA reads TGCGCCAGCAGCTTGGTTGCGGGGGGATTCGAGCAGTACTTC.

This clone has only one observation. The chain is built from TRBV7-8 and TRBJ2-7; no definite D call. The CDR3 loop spans 11 amino acids. Germline lookup yields CDR1 SGHVS and CDR2 FQNEAQ. With 6 bases removed from V and 2 bases from J, the gap between germline ends came to 5 bases. The CDR3 DNA reads TGTGCCAGCAGTCTAACCTACGAGCAGTACTTC. It yields the protein CASSLTYEQYF.

CDR3 amino acids: CASATGTGGEEQFF. The CDR3 DNA follows: TGTGCCAGCGCGACCGGGACAGGGGGCGAGGAGCAGTTCTTC. The rearrangement joins TRBV7-9 to TRBJ2-1, with 12 bases identical to TRBD1. The V segment lost 8 bases and the J segment 10 bases; nucleotides outside the gene matches: 9. The CDR3 covers 14 residues. CDR1 SEHNR and CDR2 FQNEAQ come from the germline V gene (reference sequence).

This clone was observed a few times. This sequence joins TRBV5-1 and TRBJ2-1; TRBD2 agrees at 12 bases. The CDR3 spans 15 residues. CDR1 is SGHRS, CDR2 YFSETQ, per germline. V lost 0 bases and J lost 9; bases outside the gene matches: 4. In DNA, the CDR3 is TGCGCCAGCAGCTTGGCTAGCGGGAGGGAGGGTGAGCAGTTCTTC. This codes for CASSLASGREGEQFF.

The chain carries TRBV5-6 and TRBJ1-5, with TRBD1 matching over 7 bases. This CDR3 has 14 amino acids. V lost 5 bases, J lost 4 bases, and 6 bases stayed unmatched. Germline V lookup: CDR1 SGHDT, CDR2 YYEEEE. The CDR3 here is CASSGGQSNQPQHF. CDR3 sequence (DNA): TGTGCCAGCAGTGGGGGACAGTCAAATCAGCCCCAGCATTTT.

This chain links TRBV4-2 with TRBJ2-7, with D tentatively TRBD2 (6 bases). With 3 bases removed from V and 0 bases from J, the gap between germline ends came to 15 bases. Germline CDR1 reads LGHNA; CDR2 reads YNFKEQ. The CDR3 covers 16 residues. The CDR3, as DNA: TGTGCCAGCAGCCAGGGGACTCACACCGACTCCTACGAGCAGTACTTC. Amino acids: CASSQGTHTDSYEQYF.

A single count supports this clone. The rearrangement joins TRBV4-2 to TRBJ2-1, with D perhaps TRBD2 (6 bases). Germline CDR1 reads LGHNA; CDR2 reads YNFKEQ. Trimming took off 1 base at V and 9 bases at J, with 7 bases between the two ends. The CDR3 covers 12 residues. The CDR3 coding sequence is TGTGCCAGCAGCCAAGTGGAGGGTGAGCAGTTCTTC. Amino acid sequence: CASSQVEGEQFF.

This clone was seen a few times. The J gene is TRBJ1-1, the V gene TRBV7-3; D gene uncertain. The CDR3 spans 13 residues. The germline V gene has CDR1 SGHTA and CDR2 FQGTGA. Trimming left V 5 bases short and J 2 bases short, with 9 bases between. In DNA form, the CDR3 reads TGTGCCAGCAGCCCCACAGCTAACACTGAAGCTTTCTTT. Protein: CASSPTANTEAFF.

This clone was detected a few times. CDR3: CASSLPHRLAGELVGELFF. As DNA, the CDR3 is TGTGCCAGCAGTTTACCGCACCGACTAGCGGGAGAGTTAGTCGGGGAGCTGTTTTTT. V gene TRBV28 combines with J gene TRBJ2-2, with 12 bases aligning to TRBD2. The V gene's germline CDR1 is MDHEN and CDR2 SYDVKM. CDR3 length: 19 residues. V lost 2 bases and J lost 7; bases outside the gene matches: 14.

V gene TRBV6-2 or TRBV6-3 combines with J gene TRBJ2-7, with 8 bases that match TRBD2. The V gene end was trimmed by 6 bases and the J gene end by 3 bases; junction bases not matched to a gene: 13. Germline CDR1 and CDR2: MNHEY and SVGEGT. The CDR3 loop spans 16 amino acids. The CDR3 coding sequence is TGTGCCAGCAGCCTAGGGGTGATGCGGGAGGACTACGAGCAGTACTTC. This encodes CASSLGVMREDYEQYF.

The chain combines TRBV11-3 with TRBJ2-3, with D possibly TRBD1 on 6 matching bases. Germline-derived CDR1 and CDR2 are SGHNT and YENEEA. Trimming shortened V by 1 base and J by 5 bases, and 19 bases separated the two germline ends. The CDR3 spans 17 residues. The CDR3 loop reads CASSLGTARRGGDTQYF. The DNA of the CDR3 is TGTGCCAGCAGCTTAGGGACGGCAAGAAGAGGGGGAGATACGCAGTATTTT.

The chain has TRBV11-2 and TRBJ2-7; TRBD2 is a possible D gene (5 bases). Per the germline V gene, CDR1 is SGHAT and CDR2 is FQNNGV. Trimming shortened V by 2 bases and J by 6 bases, and 8 bases separated the two germline ends. This CDR3 region has 12 residues. The CDR3 sequence is CASSLSEVEQYF. DNA of the CDR3: TGTGCCAGCAGCTTATCGGAGGTCGAGCAGTACTTC.

The CDR3 DNA reads as TGTGCCAGCAGTCGACAGGGGGAGCATGAGCAGTTCTTC. It yields the protein CASSRQGEHEQFF. The chain combines TRBV6-5 with TRBJ2-1, with 9 bases that match TRBD1. With 5 bases clipped from V and 8 bases from J, the junction kept 4 bases outside the gene matches. The CDR3 is 13 amino acids. The germline V gene has CDR1 MNHEY and CDR2 SVGAGI.

This chain connects TRBV5-4 to TRBJ1-1, with D possibly TRBD1 on 6 matching bases. Germline CDR1 SGHNT, CDR2 YYREEE (reference sequence). V lost 4 bases and J lost 3, with 25 bases in between. The CDR3 sequence is 18 residues long. The CDR3 here is CASSREGRGLGGHTEAFF. CDR3 sequence (DNA): TGTGCCAGCAGCAGGGAGGGCAGGGGCCTCGGCGGGCACACTGAAGCTTTCTTT. The complete variable domain, with remaining parts taken from reference TRBV5-4 and TRBJ1-1, reads ETGVTQSPTHLIKTRGQQVTLRCSSQSGHNTVSWYQQALGQGPQFIFQYYREEENGRGNFPPRFSGLQFPNYSSELNVNALELDDSALYLCASSREGRGLGGHTEAFFGQGTRLTVV.